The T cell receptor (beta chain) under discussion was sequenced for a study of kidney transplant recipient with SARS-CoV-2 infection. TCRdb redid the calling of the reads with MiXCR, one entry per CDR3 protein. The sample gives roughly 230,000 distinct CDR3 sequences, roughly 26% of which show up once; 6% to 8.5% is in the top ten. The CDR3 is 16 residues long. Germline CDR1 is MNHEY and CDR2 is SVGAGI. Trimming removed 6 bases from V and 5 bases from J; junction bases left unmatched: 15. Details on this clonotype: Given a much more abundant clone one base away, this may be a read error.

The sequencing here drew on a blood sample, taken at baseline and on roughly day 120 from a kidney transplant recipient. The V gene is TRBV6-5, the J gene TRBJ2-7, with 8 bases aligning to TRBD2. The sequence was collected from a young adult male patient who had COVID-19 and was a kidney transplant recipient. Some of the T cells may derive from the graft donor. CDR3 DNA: TGTGCCAGCAGCCAAGCAGGGGCGGGAGGTTCCCACGAGCAGTACTTC. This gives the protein CASSQAGAGGSHEQYF.